These T cell receptor beta chains were read from a single sample in a study of T cell changes during pregnancy in multiple sclerosis. TCRdb's table, derived via immunoSEQ multiplex PCR, lists solely in-frame clones and lacks some. The sample carries some 30,000 clones, roughly 90% recorded once. This sample comprised CD8+ T cells from peripheral blood mononuclear cells, obtained before pregnancy. The receptor set was obtained from a female donor with multiple sclerosis, enrolled in a pregnancy study. The CDR3 runs from the conserved cysteine through the conserved F or W. A D gene is named only where the DNA matches it firmly. Clone size is given for some rows only: seen once, a few or many times, or a class if the clone is expanded.

D: TRBD1; J: TRBJ1-4; V: TRBV7-9; size: .; CDR3: CASSVSGGATNEKLFF; DNA: TGTGCCAGCAGCGTCTCAGGGGGCGCAACTAATGAAAAACTGTTTTTT
D: .; J: TRBJ1-2; V: TRBV6-1; size: .; CDR3: CASRKQGFGYTF; DNA: TGTGCCAGCAGGAAACAGGGTTTCGGCTACACCTTC
D: .; J: TRBJ2-3; V: TRBV6-5; size: .; CDR3: CASSYSYTDTQYF; DNA: TGTGCCAGCAGTTACTCGTACACAGATACGCAGTATTTT
D: TRBD2; J: TRBJ2-5; V: TRBV7-9; size: .; CDR3: CASSLGGLAGLQETQYF; DNA: TGTGCCAGCAGCTTGGGGGGGTTGGCAGGACTGCAAGAGACCCAGTACTTC
D: .; J: TRBJ1-6; V: TRBV11-2; size: .; CDR3: CASSLEQGNSPLHF; DNA: TGTGCCAGCAGCTTAGAACAGGGCAATTCACCCCTCCACTTT
D: TRBD2; J: TRBJ2-7; V: TRBV7-9; size: .; CDR3: CASSSLLAGHEQYF; DNA: TGTGCCAGCAGCTCACTACTAGCGGGCCACGAGCAGTACTTC
D: TRBD1; J: TRBJ2-7; V: TRBV9; size: .; CDR3: CASSLRSGTDSYEQYF; DNA: TGTGCCAGCAGCCTAAGATCCGGGACAGATTCCTACGAGCAGTACTTC
D: .; J: TRBJ2-5; V: TRBV28; size: .; CDR3: CASSLIPEETQYF; DNA: TGTGCCAGCAGTTTAATTCCGGAGGAGACCCAGTACTTC
D: TRBD1; J: TRBJ2-7; V: TRBV15; size: once; CDR3: CATSRDLDRVYEQYF; DNA: TGTGCCACCAGCAGAGATTTGGACAGGGTCTACGAGCAGTACTTC
D: .; J: TRBJ2-3; V: TRBV6-4; size: .; CDR3: CASSGTGTDTQYF; DNA: TGTGCCAGCAGTGGGACAGGCACAGATACGCAGTATTTT
D: .; J: TRBJ2-2; V: TRBV29-1; size: once; CDR3: CSVEGGDRLPGELFF; DNA: TGCAGCGTTGAAGGGGGGGACAGACTCCCCGGGGAGCTGTTTTTT
D: TRBD2; J: TRBJ2-7; V: TRBV7-9; size: .; CDR3: CASSLSSGSYEQYF; DNA: TGTGCCAGCAGCTTAAGTAGCGGGAGTTACGAGCAGTACTTC
D: .; J: TRBJ1-2; V: TRBV4-1; size: .; CDR3: CASSSIYGYTF; DNA: TGCGCCAGCAGCTCAATCTATGGCTACACCTTC
D: .; J: TRBJ1-2; V: TRBV28; size: .; CDR3: CASKPNSPLNYGYTF; DNA: TGTGCCAGCAAGCCGAACAGTCCCCTTAACTATGGCTACACCTTC
D: TRBD2; J: TRBJ2-7; V: TRBV4-3; size: once; CDR3: CASSQDPPGGGNPYEQYF; DNA: TGCGCCAGCAGCCAAGATCCTCCCGGCGGGGGGAACCCCTACGAGCAGTACTTC
D: .; J: TRBJ2-1; V: TRBV9; size: .; CDR3: CASSVDSFVPGDEQFF; DNA: TGTGCCAGCAGCGTAGATAGTTTTGTACCGGGTGATGAGCAGTTCTTC
D: .; J: TRBJ1-2; V: TRBV6-4; size: .; CDR3: CASFSPVYGYTF; DNA: TGTGCCAGCTTCTCCCCCGTCTATGGCTACACCTTC
D: .; J: TRBJ2-1; V: TRBV2; size: .; CDR3: CASSQPGLPNPNEQFF; DNA: TGTGCCAGCAGTCAGCCGGGACTTCCAAACCCCAATGAGCAGTTCTTC
D: .; J: TRBJ1-1; V: TRBV6-5; size: .; CDR3: CASSYSISVNTEAFF; DNA: TGTGCCAGCAGTTACTCGATCAGCGTGAACACTGAAGCTTTCTTT
D: .; J: TRBJ2-7; V: TRBV7-3; size: .; CDR3: CASSLKGGDYEQYF; DNA: TGTGCCAGCAGCTTAAAGGGCGGGGATTACGAGCAGTACTTC
D: .; J: TRBJ2-3; V: TRBV9; size: .; CDR3: CASSVESSTTTDTQYF; DNA: TGTGCCAGCAGCGTAGAGAGCTCAACCACCACAGATACGCAGTATTTT
D: .; J: TRBJ2-3; V: TRBV7-8; size: once; CDR3: CASSSWGPPTTDTQYF; DNA: TGTGCCAGCAGCTCCTGGGGCCCACCAACGACAGATACGCAGTATTTT
D: TRBD2; J: TRBJ2-3; V: TRBV12-5; size: .; CDR3: CASGFGLAGTDTQYF; DNA: TGTGCTAGTGGTTTCGGCCTAGCGGGCACAGATACGCAGTATTTT
D: .; J: TRBJ1-1; V: TRBV28; size: .; CDR3: CASSFLAAEAFF; DNA: TGTGCCAGCAGTTTTTTAGCGGCTGAAGCTTTCTTT
D: TRBD1; J: TRBJ1-6; V: TRBV5-4; size: .; CDR3: CASSLDRANNSPLHF; DNA: TGTGCCAGCAGCTTAGACAGGGCTAATAATTCACCCCTCCACTTT
D: TRBD2; J: TRBJ2-3; V: TRBV4-3; size: .; CDR3: CASSHGGGKSSRQYF; DNA: TGCGCCAGCAGCCATGGCGGGGGGAAAAGCAGTCGCCAGTATTTT
D: .; J: TRBJ2-5; V: TRBV14; size: .; CDR3: CASSRLGTLQETQYF; DNA: TGTGCCAGCAGCCGACTCGGGACACTCCAAGAGACCCAGTACTTC
D: .; J: TRBJ2-1; V: TRBV7-3; size: .; CDR3: CASSPLGAGADNEQFF; DNA: TGTGCCAGCAGCCCTCTAGGTGCGGGGGCTGACAATGAGCAGTTCTTC
D: TRBD2; J: TRBJ2-7; V: TRBV6-4; size: .; CDR3: CASSATSVDSYEQYF; DNA: TGTGCCAGCAGTGCGACTAGCGTCGATTCCTACGAGCAGTACTTC
D: TRBD1; J: TRBJ1-2; V: TRBV6-5; size: .; CDR3: CASSSRTGDLNYGYTF; DNA: TGTGCCAGCAGTTCCCGGACAGGGGATCTTAACTATGGCTACACCTTC
D: .; J: TRBJ1-1; V: TRBV7-9; size: .; CDR3: CASSFINTEAFF; DNA: TGTGCCAGCAGCTTTATCAACACTGAAGCTTTCTTT
D: .; J: TRBJ1-2; V: TRBV11-3; size: .; CDR3: CASSLVPTGNYGYTF; DNA: TGTGCCAGCAGCTTAGTCCCGACGGGAAACTATGGCTACACCTTC
D: .; J: TRBJ1-2; V: TRBV13; size: .; CDR3: CASSQEAGSYGYTF; DNA: TGCGCCAGCAGCCAAGAAGCAGGGTCCTATGGCTACACCTTC
D: TRBD2; J: TRBJ2-7; V: TRBV7-2; size: .; CDR3: CASSLAGDSGGIYEQYF; DNA: TGTGCCAGCAGCTTAGCCGGAGATAGCGGGGGGATCTACGAGCAGTACTTC
D: .; J: TRBJ1-6; V: TRBV10-1; size: few; CDR3: CASNQTRGLCSPLHF; DNA: TGCGCCAGCAACCAAACTAGGGGGTTGTGCTCACCCCTCCACTTT
D: TRBD1; J: TRBJ1-1; V: TRBV19; size: .; CDR3: CASRTGVAEAFF; DNA: TGTGCCAGTCGAACAGGGGTCGCTGAAGCTTTCTTT
D: TRBD2; J: TRBJ2-7; V: TRBV27; size: .; CDR3: CASSPGTSGIPYEQYF; DNA: TGTGCCAGCAGTCCTGGGACTAGCGGGATACCCTACGAGCAGTACTTC